These 5 T cell receptor beta chains originate from one sample sequenced in a study of blood T cells in healthy people across ages. A second PCR, run for about 6 to 11 cycles, used a sample-barcoded 5' primer plus a J-beta primer mix. Using its own MiXCR run on the 5' RACE reads, TCRdb lists one record per CDR3 protein. The table includes about 1 million distinct CDR3 sequences, around 43% detected once. Sequencing used blood. The source is a woman aged 55-75 years in good health.

The chain combines TRBV5-1 with TRBJ2-3; D gene unclear. This CDR3 has 15 residues. Between the trimmed V and J ends, which lost 0 bases and 1 base, there was a span of 9 bases. Germline values: CDR1 SGHRS, CDR2 YFSETQ. The CDR3 here is CASSLEEARTDTQYF. CDR3 sequence (DNA): TGCGCCAGCAGCTTGGAAGAGGCCCGCACAGATACGCAGTATTTT.

This clonotype was seen only a few times. The rearrangement joins TRBV4-2 to TRBJ2-6; TRBD1 might be the D (5 bases). CDR1 is LGHNA and CDR2 is YNFKEQ in the germline V gene. With 1 base removed from V and 2 bases from J, the gap between germline ends came to 12 bases. This CDR3 is built from 17 residues. CDR3 in amino acids: CASSQGWGQPGANVLTF. The DNA of the CDR3 is TGTGCCAGCAGCCAAGGGTGGGGCCAACCTGGGGCCAACGTCCTGACTTTC.

This clonotype was observed a handful of times. The chain employs TRBV28 and TRBJ2-5; D is undetermined. V was trimmed by 1 base and J by 2 bases, leaving 11 bases between them. Germline V gene lookup returns CDR1 MDHEN and CDR2 SYDVKM. This CDR3 contains 15 residues. CDR3 bases: TGTGCCAGCAGTTTATCCCTCCTGGGACAAGAGACCCAGTACTTC. Residues: CASSLSLLGQETQYF.

The chain couples TRBV20-1 to TRBJ2-1; 10 nucleotides line up with TRBD2. Trimming removed 0 bases from V and 8 bases from J; junction bases left unmatched: 7. The CDR3 length is 15 residues. CDR1 and CDR2 (germline): DFQATT, SNEGSKA (reference sequence). The CDR3, as DNA: TGCAGTGCTAGAGATGTAGCGGGAGGAGGGGATGAGCAGTTCTTC. This encodes CSARDVAGGGDEQFF.

This clonotype was counted a few times. The chain has TRBV20-1 and TRBJ2-4, with TRBD2 as a possible D gene (5 bases). CDR3 length equals 14 residues. V was shortened by 3 bases and J by 0 bases, with 9 bases between the two germline ends. Germline V gene data show CDR1 as DFQATT and CDR2 as SNEGSKA (reference sequence). This CDR3 is CSASEGVAKNIQYF. As DNA, the CDR3 is TGCAGTGCTAGCGAGGGTGTAGCCAAAAACATTCAGTACTTC.